This T cell receptor (beta chain) comes out of a study of T-cell memory formation after mild COVID-19. General observations from the study: Contracting CD8+ clones were enriched in EMRA, CD4+ mainly in CM and EM. Day 15 to 85 contracting clones showed balanced CD4/CD8; later expanders leaned CD4+. There were some responding clones in pre-infection memory, which suggested that cross-reactive memory had joined.

From germline, CDR1 is LGHDT and CDR2 YNNKEL (reference sequence). This CDR3 contains 14 residues. The V gene end was trimmed by 5 bases and the J gene end by 2 bases; junction bases not matched to a gene: 2. This clonotype occurred a few times. The antigen is undetermined. TCRdb re-called the 5' RACE reads through MiXCR, storing one row per CDR3 protein. The table has approximately 170,000 distinct CDR3 sequences, 13% seen once; the top ten hold 2.5% to 4%. The chain employs TRBV3-1 and TRBJ2-1, with 8 bases aligning to TRBD1. This sequence was found in a man younger than 30 who had mild COVID-19 (a few samples of this study predate the infection). Cell type and time point are not known. Sequenced material: PBMCs or a T cell subset sorted from them (not recorded which). The CDR3 loop is CASSSQGAYNEQFF. Here the CDR3 DNA reads TGTGCCAGCAGCTCACAGGGGGCCTACAATGAGCAGTTCTTC.